This T cell receptor beta chain is from a study of blood T cell repertoires in COVID-19. Trimming took off 3 bases at V and 7 bases at J, with 10 bases between the two ends. CDR1 is ENHRY, CDR2 SYGVKD, per germline. The CDR3 has 13 amino acids. Sequencing was performed with immunoSEQ multiplex PCR; in TCRdb, only in-frame clones are kept and a portion is missing. The sample records fewer than 60,000 clones, about 84% being singletons. Sequenced material: peripheral blood. V and J are TRBV10-3 and TRBJ2-1, with D tentatively TRBD1 (5 bases). This clonotype was obtained from a woman aged 80 or over with acute or convalescent COVID-19. CDR3 in DNA: TGTGCCATCAGTGACAGGGTCTGGAATGAGCAGTTCTTC. Encoded protein: CAISDRVWNEQFF.